This T cell receptor (beta chain) was recovered during a study of control samples from healthy donors and cancer patients. Only in-frame clones appear in the TCRdb table, and some are missing; sequencing was by immunoSEQ multiplex PCR. This table has 130,000 to 150,000 clones, 80% to 95% appearing once. The clonotype was recovered from a man under 40 in good health. The sequenced sample consisted of blood.

CDR3 loop: CASSMDSTDTQYF. The CDR3 DNA follows: TGTGCCAGCTCAATGGATAGCACAGATACGCAGTATTTT. V and J are TRBV18 and TRBJ2-3; D gene uncertain. Germline V CDR1 and CDR2: KGHSH, LQKENI. V was clipped by 5 bases and J by 0 bases, with 6 bases between them. This CDR3 region has 13 residues.